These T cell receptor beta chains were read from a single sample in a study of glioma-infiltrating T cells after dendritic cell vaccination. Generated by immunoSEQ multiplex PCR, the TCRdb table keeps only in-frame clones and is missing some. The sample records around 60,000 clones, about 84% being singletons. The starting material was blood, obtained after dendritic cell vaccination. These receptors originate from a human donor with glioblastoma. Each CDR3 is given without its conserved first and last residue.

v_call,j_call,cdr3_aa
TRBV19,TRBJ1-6,ASSKGASYNSPLH
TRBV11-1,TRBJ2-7,ASSPRSGTRYEQY
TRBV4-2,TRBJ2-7,ASSQSRGSSSYEQY
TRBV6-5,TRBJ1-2,ASIKGRGLNGYT
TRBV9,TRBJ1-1,ASSVDGGTTKEAF
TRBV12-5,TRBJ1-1,ASGLGGLQGANTEAF
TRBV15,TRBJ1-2,ATSRVPRDGYT
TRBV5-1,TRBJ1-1,ASSLQNTEAF
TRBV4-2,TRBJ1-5,ASSQDRGGKPQH
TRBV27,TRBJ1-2,ASSYGINYGYT
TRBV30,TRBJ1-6,AWGGPSSYNSPLH
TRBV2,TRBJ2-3,ASRLAGGADTQY
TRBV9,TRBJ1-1,ASSARQGIENTEAF
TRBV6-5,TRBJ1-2,ASSTTGGEVYGYT
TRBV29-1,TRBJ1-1,SVAGTGVGAF
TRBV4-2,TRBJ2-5,ASSQDNSQLAGAETQY
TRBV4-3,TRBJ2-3,ASSQGTGVTDTQY
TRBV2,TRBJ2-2,ASSETRLNGELF
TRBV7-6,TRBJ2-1,ASSLRDSSYNEQF
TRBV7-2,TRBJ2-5,ASRAGSLGETQY
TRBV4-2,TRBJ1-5,ASSQGQGRGSNQPQH
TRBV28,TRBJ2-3,ASSLTGTFTDTQY
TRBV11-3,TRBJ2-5,ASSLVAGGPRETQY
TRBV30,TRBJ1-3,AWSGTPGDTIY
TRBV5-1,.,ASSLAGEYEQY
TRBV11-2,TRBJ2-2,ASSLTRGPAGELF
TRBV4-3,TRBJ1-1,ASSQVYRGNTEAF
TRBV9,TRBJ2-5,ASSEQGLAGGGYQETQY
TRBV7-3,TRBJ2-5,ASSDGTGGTQY
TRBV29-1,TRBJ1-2,SVSEPQRPGGGYT
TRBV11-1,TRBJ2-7,ASSLEDRGAYEQY
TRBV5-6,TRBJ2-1,ASSRDRGSVYNEQF
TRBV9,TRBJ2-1,ASSVAGSNEQF
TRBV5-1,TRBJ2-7,ASSSDTPYEQY
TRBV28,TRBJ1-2,ASSSAGTGGFGGYT
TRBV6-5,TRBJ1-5,ASSPRRDSDQPQH
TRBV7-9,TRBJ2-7,AILLPGSPYEQY
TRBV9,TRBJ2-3,ASSVGSGGFLDTQY
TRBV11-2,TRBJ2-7,ASSLPGSHEQY
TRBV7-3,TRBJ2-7,ASSTSGPREEQY
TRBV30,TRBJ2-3,AGGPSLSTDTQY
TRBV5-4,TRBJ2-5,ASSKFATGQETQY
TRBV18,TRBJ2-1,ASSPEVQSYNEQF
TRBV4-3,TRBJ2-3,ASSQGYLAGGHDTQY
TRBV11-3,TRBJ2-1,ASSQGNEQF
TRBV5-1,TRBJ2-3,ASSLASLRDTQY
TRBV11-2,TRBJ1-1,ASSLGRAGGAF
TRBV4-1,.,ASSQWGVGQPYIQY
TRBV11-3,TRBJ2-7,ASSFMQGYSYEQY
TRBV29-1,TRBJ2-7,SVGVVRGPSYEQY
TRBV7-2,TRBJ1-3,ASGQIFSGNTIY
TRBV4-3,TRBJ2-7,ASSQDSGTDYEQY
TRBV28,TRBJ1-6,ASSRGQVVNSPLH
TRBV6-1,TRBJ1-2,ASSGEGVDYGYT